Here is one T cell receptor beta chain with its context. Authors' analysis steps: Estimated nucleated cell counts came from reference gene primer amplification. The table came from immunoSEQ multiplex PCR; TCRdb's copy has only in-frame clones and leaves some out. For V, J and clone size, that table is used; D and trimming come from the DNA. Altogether approximately 120,000 clones are present, around 80% being singletons, with the ten largest covering about 4.7%. These data come from a study of blood T cell repertoires in COVID-19. Study background: Sites in the United States, Italy and Spain provided acute and convalescent COVID-19 samples. Sources were T cells, B-cell-depleted T cells, or PBMCs; the material itself was cDNA or gDNA.

This CDR3 spans 14 amino acids. Per germline, CDR1 LNHDA and CDR2 SQIVND (reference sequence). V was pared by 6 bases and J by 4 bases, with 4 bases of the junction left unmatched. Sequencing was done on a sample of peripheral blood. J is TRBJ1-3 and V is TRBV19, with 9 bases that match TRBD1. This clonotype originated in a human donor in a cohort sampled during active or convalescent COVID-19. The CDR3 nucleotides read TGTGCCAGTAGATCGGGACAGGGAGGAAACACCATATATTTT. Amino acids: CASRSGQGGNTIYF. Combining the CDR3 with reference TRBV19 and TRBJ1-3 gives the whole variable domain DGGITQSPKYLFRKEGQNVTLSCEQNLNHDAMYWYRQDPGQGLRLIYYSQIVNDFQKGDIAEGYSVSREKKESFPLTVTSAQKNPTAFYLCASRSGQGGNTIYFGEGSWLTVV.